This record concerns one TCR beta chain sequence. Its target is unknown. These data are taken from a study of cytomegalovirus exposure and HLA in healthy donors. Overall study results and limits: Links to common viral pathogens appeared, in a later analysis, for several of the most significant clusters. Association of a missense DCLRE1C variant with TCR beta V- and J-gene trimming was reported in a later analysis. Many donors shared some public TCRs, even though most TCR sequences were rare. The study reported that TCR beta sequences accurately predicted HLA-A and HLA-B alleles in most subjects.

Researchers ran the PCR with 60 Vbeta and 13 Jbeta primers. This table comes from immunoSEQ multiplex PCR, and its TCRdb copy is limited to in-frame clones, with some not included. Of 200,000 to 250,000 clones listed, more than 75% are singletons. In germline, CDR1 is ENHRY, CDR2 SYGVKD. The CDR3 has 12 residues. V gave up 3 bases and J gave up 11 bases, with 13 bases separating them. Sequenced sample: PBMCs. The clonotype comes from a human donor in good health. The V call is TRBV10-3, the J call TRBJ2-5; D uncertain. CDR3 DNA sequence: TGTGCCATCAGTGATCGGCCCCCGGAGCAGTACTTC. It specifies CAISDRPPEQYF.